This T cell receptor beta chain was recovered during a study of T cell changes during pregnancy in multiple sclerosis. Per germline, CDR1 KGHSH and CDR2 LQKENI. The J segment lost 6 bases and the V segment lost 6 bases, leaving 8 bases of the junction unmatched. This CDR3 is 14 amino acids long. Sequenced by immunoSEQ multiplex PCR; TCRdb stores in-frame clones only, minus some. The profile shows some 77,000 clones, 85% to 95% of them singletons. This chain connects TRBV18 to TRBJ2-3, with TRBD1 identical over 8 bases. The sequence derives from a female donor in good health, enrolled as a control in a pregnancy study. The sequences come from peripheral blood, collected after pregnancy. DNA of the CDR3: TGTGCCAGCTCTCCGGACAGGGCCGGGGATACGCAGTATTTT. Its protein product is CASSPDRAGDTQYF.